This TCR beta chain derives from a study of control samples from healthy donors and cancer patients. V was pared by 3 bases and J by 5 bases, with 2 bases of the junction left unmatched. This CDR3 contains 15 residues. The V gene's germline CDR1 is MRHNA and CDR2 SNTAGT. TCRdb keeps only in-frame clones here, not all; method: immunoSEQ multiplex PCR. The table has about 130,000 clones, roughly 95% seen once. J is TRBJ2-1 and V is TRBV6-4; 12 bases map to TRBD2. The source material was blood. The source is a man aged 25 to 45 in good health. The CDR3 loop reads CASSELAGGNNEQFF. The CDR3 nucleotides read TGTGCCAGCAGTGAACTAGCGGGGGGAAACAATGAGCAGTTCTTC.